Each of the 10 T cell receptor beta chains below was sequenced from the same sample in a study of Graves' ophthalmopathy and Graves' hyperthyroidism. For repertoire sequencing, the TCR beta CDR3 regions were amplified from RNA transcripts. The first-round RT-PCR employed HTBI primers together with the Qiagen OneStep RT-PCR kit. A multiplex PCR was then performed as the second round. TCRdb ran MiXCR on the multiplex PCR reads and lists one entry per CDR3 protein. The table shows about 380,000 distinct CDR3 sequences, with 15% occurring only once. Input material: peripheral blood. Source of these receptors: a woman aged 18-29 years with stable Graves' hyperthyroidism.

This clonotype was seen at least ten times. The chain is built from TRBV5-1 and TRBJ1-3; D gene ambiguous. CDR3 length: 15 residues. Between the trimmed V and J ends, which lost 0 bases and 1 base, there was a span of 8 bases. The germline CDR1 and CDR2 sequences are SGHRS and YFSETQ. CDR3: CASSLEGGSGNTIYF. DNA of the CDR3: TGCGCCAGCAGCTTGGAAGGCGGTTCTGGAAACACCATATATTTT.

In this sample, this clonotype turned up many times. The genes are TRBV5-1 and TRBJ1-2; D remains unclear. The CDR3 covers 12 residues. CDR1 and CDR2 from the germline V gene are SGHRS and YFSETQ. The V end lost 4 bases, the J end lost 8 bases, and 12 bases lay between the germline ends. The CDR3, as DNA: TGCGCCAGCAGCCCCCAGAACGACGGCTACACCTTC. Protein: CASSPQNDGYTF.

The chain couples TRBV12-3 or TRBV12-4 to TRBJ1-2; TRBD1 agrees at 8 bases. V lost 6 bases and J lost 6; bases outside the gene matches: 6. The CDR3 loop spans 13 amino acids. DNA of the CDR3: TGTGCCAGCAGACCCGCGGACAGGGATGGCTACACCTTC. Translated: CASRPADRDGYTF.

This clonotype was seen repeatedly, ten times or more. CDR3 DNA sequence: TGTGCCAGCAGCTTAGCGCCAAGAGGGCCGGGCTATGGCTACACCTTC. This gives the protein CASSLAPRGPGYGYTF. V usage is TRBV11-1 and J usage is TRBJ1-2; D gene ambiguous. The V end lost 0 bases, the J end lost 4 bases, and 15 bases lay between the germline ends. The CDR3 is 16 amino acids. Germline V gene lookup returns CDR1 SGHAT and CDR2 FQDESV (reference sequence).

This clonotype was picked up many times. The CDR3 sequence: CASSPKPTGGYEQYF. DNA of the CDR3: TGTGCCAGCAGCCCCAAGCCGACAGGGGGGTACGAGCAGTACTTC. This chain uses TRBV7-8 with TRBJ2-7; 9 nucleotides align to TRBD1. V lost 5 bases and J lost 4; bases outside the gene matches: 9. The CDR3 totals 15 residues. Germline CDR1 and CDR2: SGHVS and FQNEAQ.

The chain uses TRBV6-2 or TRBV6-3 and TRBJ2-5; 7 nucleotides match TRBD2. Germline V gives CDR1 MNHEY, CDR2 SVGEGT. V was pared by 5 bases and J by 0 bases, with 3 bases of the junction left unmatched. The CDR3 consists of 14 residues. CDR3 coding DNA: TGTGCCAGCAGTACCGGACTAGACCAAGAGACCCAGTACTTC. This codes for CASSTGLDQETQYF.

This clonotype appeared many times. This chain uses TRBV6-1 with TRBJ1-1, with D possibly matching TRBD1 (6 bases). The germline V gene has CDR1 MNHNS and CDR2 SASEGT. With 1 base removed from V and 6 bases from J, the gap between germline ends came to 12 bases. The CDR3 is made up of 14 amino acids. The CDR3 DNA is TGTGCCAGCAGTGAAGGGGGGGGCTGGGCTGAAGCTTTCTTT. As protein: CASSEGGGWAEAFF.

This clonotype was detected ten times or more. The CDR3 DNA is TGTGCCAGCAGTCCAAATAAGTGGGGGCGGGAGAACACTGAAGCTTTCTTT. Protein sequence: CASSPNKWGRENTEAFF. The chain is built from TRBV28 and TRBJ1-1, with D perhaps TRBD1 (6 bases). Germline values: CDR1 MDHEN, CDR2 SYDVKM. Trimming removed 5 bases from V and 1 base from J, with 20 bases in between. The CDR3 has 17 residues.

As to this clonotype: This may stem from a read error, because a much larger clone lies one nucleotide away. V gene TRBV2 combines with J gene TRBJ2-6; perhaps TRBD2 as D (6 bases). The V end lost 6 bases, the J end lost 0 bases, and 9 bases lay between the germline ends. The CDR3 sequence is 15 residues long. Per the germline V gene, CDR1 is SNHLY and CDR2 is FYNNEI. CDR3 bases: TGTGCCAGCAGGGTGGGGGGCTCTGGGGCCAACGTCCTGACTTTC. Translation gives CASRVGGSGANVLTF. Variable domain in full (rest from reference TRBV2 and TRBJ2-6): EPEVTQTPSHQVTQMGQEVILRCVPISNHLYFYWYRQILGQKVEFLVSFYNNEISEKSEIFDDQFSVERPDGSNFTLKIRSTKLEDSAMYFCASRVGGSGANVLTFGAGSRLTVL.

This clonotype was observed a single time. A much larger clone lies one base from this, so it may be a read error. J is TRBJ1-1 and V is TRBV20-1, with D tentatively TRBD1 (5 bases). Germline V gene data show CDR1 as DFQATT and CDR2 as SNEGSKA (reference sequence). CDR3 length: 12 residues. V lost 5 bases and J lost 3, with 10 bases in between. The DNA for the CDR3 is TGCAGTGCTTGGATAGGGGACACTGAAGCTTTCTTT. Encoded protein: CSAWIGDTEAFF.